Here is one TCR beta chain with its context. Antigen: not known. The CDR3 is 13 residues long. Trimming took off 0 bases at V and 4 bases at J, with 5 bases between the two ends. Per the germline V gene, CDR1 is SGDLS and CDR2 is YYNGEE. The sample comes from a study of blood T cells in healthy people across ages. Study as a whole: Per two T cells, template switching captured roughly one barcoded beta molecule.

Points from the study as a whole: Getting older went along with TCR beta diversity per million T cells dropping roughly linearly.

Together with a sample-barcoded 5' primer, a J-beta primer mix was included in a second PCR lasting about 6 to 11 cycles. Using its own MiXCR run on the 5' RACE reads, TCRdb lists one record per CDR3 protein. Here the sample spans 780,000 or so distinct CDR3 sequences, about 25% being singletons. This sample was also put to use in a study of T cells of mothers and their children. As that report states: No persistent microchimeric T cell clones were detected.

The clonotype comes from a boy aged 5-17 years in good health. The gene calls are TRBV9 and TRBJ1-5, with D uncertain. Sequencing input: blood. DNA of the CDR3: TGTGCCAGCAGCGTAGCCGGGAATCAGCCCCAGCATTTT. Encoded protein: CASSVAGNQPQHF.